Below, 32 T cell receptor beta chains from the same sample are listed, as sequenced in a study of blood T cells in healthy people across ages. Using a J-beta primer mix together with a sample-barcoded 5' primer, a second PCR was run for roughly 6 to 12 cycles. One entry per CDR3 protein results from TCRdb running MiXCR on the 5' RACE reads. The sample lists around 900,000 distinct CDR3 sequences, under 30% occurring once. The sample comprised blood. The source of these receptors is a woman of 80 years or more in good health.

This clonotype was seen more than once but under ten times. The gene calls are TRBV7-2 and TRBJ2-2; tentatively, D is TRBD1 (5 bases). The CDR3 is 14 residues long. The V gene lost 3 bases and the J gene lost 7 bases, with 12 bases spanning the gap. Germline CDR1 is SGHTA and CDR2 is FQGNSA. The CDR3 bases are TGTGCCAGCAGCTTCGTCAGGGTTGGCGGGGAGCTGTTTTTT. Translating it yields CASSFVRVGGELFF.

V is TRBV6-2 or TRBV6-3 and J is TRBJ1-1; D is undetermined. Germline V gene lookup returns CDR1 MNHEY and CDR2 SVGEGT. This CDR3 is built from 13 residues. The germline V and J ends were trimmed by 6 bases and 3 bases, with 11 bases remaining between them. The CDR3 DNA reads TGTGCCAGCAGGCCAGGAGGAGACACTGAAGCTTTCTTT. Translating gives CASRPGGDTEAFF.

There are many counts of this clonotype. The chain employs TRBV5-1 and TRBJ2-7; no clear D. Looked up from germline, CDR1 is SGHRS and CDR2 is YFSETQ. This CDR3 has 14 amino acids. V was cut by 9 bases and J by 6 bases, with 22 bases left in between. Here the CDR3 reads CATGKPRNLCEQYF. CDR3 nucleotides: TGCGCCACCGGAAAACCGAGGAACCTCTGCGAGCAGTACTTC.

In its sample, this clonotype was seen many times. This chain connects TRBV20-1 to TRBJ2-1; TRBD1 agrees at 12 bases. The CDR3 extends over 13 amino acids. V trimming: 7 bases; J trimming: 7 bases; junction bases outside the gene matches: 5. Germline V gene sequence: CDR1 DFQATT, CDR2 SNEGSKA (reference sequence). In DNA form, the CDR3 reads TGCAGTGGGGGACAGGGGGCTTCGAATGAGCAGTTCTTC. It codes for CSGGQGASNEQFF.

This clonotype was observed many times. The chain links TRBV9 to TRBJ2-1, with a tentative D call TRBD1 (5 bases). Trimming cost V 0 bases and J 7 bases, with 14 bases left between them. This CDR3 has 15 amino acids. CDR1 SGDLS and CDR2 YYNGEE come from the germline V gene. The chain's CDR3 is CASSVGQNLWNEQFF. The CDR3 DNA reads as TGTGCCAGCAGCGTAGGACAGAATCTCTGGAATGAGCAGTTCTTC.

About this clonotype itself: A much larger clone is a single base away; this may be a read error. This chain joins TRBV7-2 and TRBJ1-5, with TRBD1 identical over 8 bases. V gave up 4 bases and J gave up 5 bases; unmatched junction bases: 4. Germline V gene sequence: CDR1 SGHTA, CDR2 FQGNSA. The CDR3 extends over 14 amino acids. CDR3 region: CASSWETGDQPQHF. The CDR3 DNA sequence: TGTGCCAGCAGCTGGGAGACAGGGGATCAGCCCCAGCATTTT.

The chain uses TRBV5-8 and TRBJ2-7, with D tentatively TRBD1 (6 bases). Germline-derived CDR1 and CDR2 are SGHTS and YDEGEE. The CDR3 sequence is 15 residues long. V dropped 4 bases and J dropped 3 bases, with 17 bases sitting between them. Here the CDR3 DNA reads TGTGCCAGCAGCCCCCTGATTGGGACAATCTACGAGCAGTACTTC. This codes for CASSPLIGTIYEQYF.

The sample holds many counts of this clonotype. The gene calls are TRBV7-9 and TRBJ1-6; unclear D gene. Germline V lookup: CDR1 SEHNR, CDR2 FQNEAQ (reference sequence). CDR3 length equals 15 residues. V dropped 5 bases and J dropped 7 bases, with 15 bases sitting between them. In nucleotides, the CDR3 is TGTGCCAGCAGCCTTACCGCGGTGTCCAATTCACCCCTCCACTTT. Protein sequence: CASSLTAVSNSPLHF. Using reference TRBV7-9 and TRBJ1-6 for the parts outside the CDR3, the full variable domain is DTGVSQNPRHKITKRGQNVTFRCDPISEHNRLYWYRQTLGQGPEFLTYFQNEAQLEKSRLLSDRFSAERPKGSFSTLEIQRTEQGDSAMYLCASSLTAVSNSPLHFGNGTRLTVT.

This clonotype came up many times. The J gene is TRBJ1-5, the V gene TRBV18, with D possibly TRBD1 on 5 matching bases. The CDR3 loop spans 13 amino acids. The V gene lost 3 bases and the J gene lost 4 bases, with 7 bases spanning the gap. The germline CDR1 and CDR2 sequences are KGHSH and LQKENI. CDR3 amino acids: CASSPGGNQPQHF. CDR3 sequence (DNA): TGTGCCAGCTCACCTGGGGGTAATCAGCCCCAGCATTTT.

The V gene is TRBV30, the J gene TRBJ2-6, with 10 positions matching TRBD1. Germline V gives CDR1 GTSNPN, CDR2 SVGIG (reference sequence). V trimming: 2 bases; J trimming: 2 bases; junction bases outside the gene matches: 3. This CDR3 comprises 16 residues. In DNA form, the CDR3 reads TGTGCCTGGAGTTCCGGACAGGGGGCTGGGGCCAACGTCCTGACTTTC. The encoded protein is CAWSSGQGAGANVLTF.

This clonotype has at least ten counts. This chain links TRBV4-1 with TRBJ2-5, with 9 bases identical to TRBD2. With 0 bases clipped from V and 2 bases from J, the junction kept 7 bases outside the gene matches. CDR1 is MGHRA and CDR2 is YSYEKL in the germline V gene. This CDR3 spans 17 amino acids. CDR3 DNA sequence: TGCGCCAGCAGCCAAGATTATAGCGGGGGCCTACAAGAGACCCAGTACTTC. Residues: CASSQDYSGGLQETQYF.

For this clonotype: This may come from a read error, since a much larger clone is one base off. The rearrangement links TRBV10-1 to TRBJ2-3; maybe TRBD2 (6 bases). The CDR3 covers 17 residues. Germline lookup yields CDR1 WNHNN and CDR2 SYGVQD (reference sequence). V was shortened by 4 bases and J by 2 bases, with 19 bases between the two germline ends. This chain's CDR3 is CASSAGRTGETTDTQYF. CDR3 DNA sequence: TGCGCCAGCAGTGCGGGACGCACGGGAGAAACCACAGATACGCAGTATTTT.

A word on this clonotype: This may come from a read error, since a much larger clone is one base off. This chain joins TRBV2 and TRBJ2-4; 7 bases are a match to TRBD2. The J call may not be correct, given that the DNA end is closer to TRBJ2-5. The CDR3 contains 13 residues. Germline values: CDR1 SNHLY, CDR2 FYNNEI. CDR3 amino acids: CAGSGLVAGTQYF. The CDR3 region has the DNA TGTGCCGGCAGCGGACTAGTGGCGGGGACCCAGTACTTC.

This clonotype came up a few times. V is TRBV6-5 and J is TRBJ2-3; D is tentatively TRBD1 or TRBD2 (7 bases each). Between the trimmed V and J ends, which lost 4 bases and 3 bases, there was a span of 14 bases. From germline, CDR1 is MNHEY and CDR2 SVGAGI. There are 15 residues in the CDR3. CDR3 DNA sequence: TGTGCCAGCAGTTTACAGGGGAGGGCAACAGATACGCAGTATTTT. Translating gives CASSLQGRATDTQYF.

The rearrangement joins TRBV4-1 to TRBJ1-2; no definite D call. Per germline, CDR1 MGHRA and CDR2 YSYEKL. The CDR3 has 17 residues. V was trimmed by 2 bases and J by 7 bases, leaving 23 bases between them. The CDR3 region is CASSQPCGYGLITGYTF. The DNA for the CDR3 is TGCGCCAGCAGCCAACCCTGTGGATACGGGCTTATCACTGGCTACACCTTC.

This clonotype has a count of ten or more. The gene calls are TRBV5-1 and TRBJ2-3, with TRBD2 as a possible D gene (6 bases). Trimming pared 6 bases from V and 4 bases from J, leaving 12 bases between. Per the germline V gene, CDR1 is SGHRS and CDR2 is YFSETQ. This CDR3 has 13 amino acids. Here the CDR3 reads CASTGVAADTQYF. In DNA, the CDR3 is TGCGCCAGCACGGGGGTAGCGGCAGATACGCAGTATTTT.

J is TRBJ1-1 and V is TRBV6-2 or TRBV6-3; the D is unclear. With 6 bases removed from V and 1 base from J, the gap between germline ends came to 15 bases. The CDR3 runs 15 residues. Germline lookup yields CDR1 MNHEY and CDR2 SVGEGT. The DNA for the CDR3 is TGTGCCAGCAGGTCCCCTATGCACCCGAACACTGAAGCTTTCTTT. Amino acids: CASRSPMHPNTEAFF.

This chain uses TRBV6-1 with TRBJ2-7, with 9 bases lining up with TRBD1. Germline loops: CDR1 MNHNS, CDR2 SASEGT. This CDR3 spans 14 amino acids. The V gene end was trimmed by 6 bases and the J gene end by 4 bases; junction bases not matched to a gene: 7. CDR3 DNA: TGTGCCAGCAGGACAGGGGGGAATCAATACGAGCAGTACTTC. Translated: CASRTGGNQYEQYF.

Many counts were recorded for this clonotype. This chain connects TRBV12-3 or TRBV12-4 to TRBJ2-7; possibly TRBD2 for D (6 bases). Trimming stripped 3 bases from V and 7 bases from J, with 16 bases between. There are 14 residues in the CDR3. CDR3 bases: TGTGCCAGCAGTTTGGCAGTCGCGGGGAGGGAGCAGTACTTC. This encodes CASSLAVAGREQYF.

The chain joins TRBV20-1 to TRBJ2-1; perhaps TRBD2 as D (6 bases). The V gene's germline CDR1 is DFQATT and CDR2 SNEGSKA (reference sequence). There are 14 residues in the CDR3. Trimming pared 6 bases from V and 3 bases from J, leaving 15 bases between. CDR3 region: CSARSGYFYNEQFF. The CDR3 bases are TGCAGTGCCAGAAGCGGGTATTTCTACAATGAGCAGTTCTTC.

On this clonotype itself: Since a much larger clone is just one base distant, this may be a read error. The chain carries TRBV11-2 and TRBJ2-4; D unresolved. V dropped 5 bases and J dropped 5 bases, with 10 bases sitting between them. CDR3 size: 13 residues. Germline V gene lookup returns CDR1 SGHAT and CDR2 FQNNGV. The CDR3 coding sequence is TGTGCCAGCAGCACACCCTTCGAAAACATTCAGTACTTC. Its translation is CASSTPFENIQYF.

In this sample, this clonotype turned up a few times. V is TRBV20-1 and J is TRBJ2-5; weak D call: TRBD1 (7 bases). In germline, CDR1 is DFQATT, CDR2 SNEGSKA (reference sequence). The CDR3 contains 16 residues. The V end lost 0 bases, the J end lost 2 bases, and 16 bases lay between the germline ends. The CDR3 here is CSARDLRDSLQETQYF. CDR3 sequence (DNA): TGCAGTGCTAGAGATTTGCGGGACAGCCTACAAGAGACCCAGTACTTC.

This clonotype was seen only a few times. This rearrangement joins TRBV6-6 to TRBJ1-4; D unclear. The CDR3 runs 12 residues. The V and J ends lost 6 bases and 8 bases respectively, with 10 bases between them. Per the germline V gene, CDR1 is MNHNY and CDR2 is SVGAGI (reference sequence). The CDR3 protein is CASSQAIEKLFF. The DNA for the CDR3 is TGTGCCAGCAGCCAAGCGATAGAAAAACTGTTTTTT.

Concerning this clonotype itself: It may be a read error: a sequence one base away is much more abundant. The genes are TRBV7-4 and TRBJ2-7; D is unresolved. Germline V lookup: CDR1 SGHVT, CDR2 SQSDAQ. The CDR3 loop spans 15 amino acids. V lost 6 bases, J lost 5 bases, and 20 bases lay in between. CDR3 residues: CASSLPGHGCHEQYF. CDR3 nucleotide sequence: TGTGCCAGCAGTCTTCCGGGCCACGGTTGCCACGAGCAGTACTTC.

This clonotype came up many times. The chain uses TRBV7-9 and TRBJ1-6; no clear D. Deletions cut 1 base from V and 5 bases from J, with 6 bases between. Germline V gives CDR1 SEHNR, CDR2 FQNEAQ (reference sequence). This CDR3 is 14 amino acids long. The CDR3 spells CASSLGYDNSPLHF. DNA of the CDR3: TGTGCCAGCAGCTTAGGCTACGATAATTCACCCCTCCACTTT.

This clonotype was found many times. CDR3 sequence: CASSPGLNEKLFF. The CDR3 nucleotides read TGTGCCAGCAGCCCAGGGTTGAATGAAAAACTGTTTTTT. V is TRBV11-2 and J is TRBJ1-4, with D maybe TRBD1 (5 bases). The CDR3 covers 13 residues. V shed 5 bases and J shed 5 bases, with 9 bases lying between them. Germline V gene data show CDR1 as SGHAT and CDR2 as FQNNGV.

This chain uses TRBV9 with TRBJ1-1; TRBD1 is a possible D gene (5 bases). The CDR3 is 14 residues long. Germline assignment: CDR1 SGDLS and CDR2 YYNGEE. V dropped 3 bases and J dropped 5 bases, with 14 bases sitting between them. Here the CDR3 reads CASSAVPQGTEAFF. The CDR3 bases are TGTGCCAGCAGCGCAGTCCCCCAGGGAACTGAAGCTTTCTTT.

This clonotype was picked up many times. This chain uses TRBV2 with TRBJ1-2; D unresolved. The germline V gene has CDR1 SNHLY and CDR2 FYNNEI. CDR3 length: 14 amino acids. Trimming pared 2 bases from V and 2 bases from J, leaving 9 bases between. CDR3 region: CASSESVANYGYTF. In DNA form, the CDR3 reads TGTGCCAGCAGTGAATCTGTCGCGAACTATGGCTACACCTTC.

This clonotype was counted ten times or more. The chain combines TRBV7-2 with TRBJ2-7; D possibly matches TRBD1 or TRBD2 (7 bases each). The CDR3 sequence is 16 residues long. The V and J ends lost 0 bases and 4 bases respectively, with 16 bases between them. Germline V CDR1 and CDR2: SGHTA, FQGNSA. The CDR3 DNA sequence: TGTGCCAGCAGCTTAGCGCGACAGGGACTAAGATACGAGCAGTACTTC. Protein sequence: CASSLARQGLRYEQYF. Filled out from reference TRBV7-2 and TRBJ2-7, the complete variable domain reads GAGVSQSPSNKVTEKGKDVELRCDPISGHTALYWYRQSLGQGLEFLIYFQGNSAPDKSGLPSDRFSAERTGGSVSTLTIQRTQQEDSAVYLCASSLARQGLRYEQYFGPGTRLTVT.

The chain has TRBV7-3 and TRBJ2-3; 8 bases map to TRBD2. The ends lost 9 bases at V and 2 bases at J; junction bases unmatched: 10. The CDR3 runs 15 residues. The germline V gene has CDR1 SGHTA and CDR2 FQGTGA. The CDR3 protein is CASAASGGNTDTQYF. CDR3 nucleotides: TGTGCCAGTGCGGCCTCGGGGGGGAACACAGATACGCAGTATTTT.

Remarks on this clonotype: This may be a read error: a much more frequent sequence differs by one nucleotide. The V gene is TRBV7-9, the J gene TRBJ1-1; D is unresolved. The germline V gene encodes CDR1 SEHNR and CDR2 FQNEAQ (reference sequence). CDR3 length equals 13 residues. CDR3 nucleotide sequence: TGTACCAGCAGCTTAGAGGCGAACACTGAAGCTTTCTTT. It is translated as CTSSLEANTEAFF.

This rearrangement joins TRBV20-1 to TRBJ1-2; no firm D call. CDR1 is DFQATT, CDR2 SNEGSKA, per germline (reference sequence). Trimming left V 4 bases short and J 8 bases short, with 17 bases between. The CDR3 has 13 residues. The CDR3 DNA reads TGCAGTGCTACAGACATAAGAGCGGGGGGCTACACCTTC. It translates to CSATDIRAGGYTF.